This T cell receptor beta chain was captured by sequencing in a study of cytomegalovirus exposure and HLA in healthy donors. Among the donors, all were healthy bone marrow donors. The PCR had 60 Vbeta and 13 Jbeta primers. The method was immunoSEQ multiplex PCR; TCRdb's version includes in-frame clones alone and lacks a portion of them. The table has roughly 150,000 clones, roughly 80% seen once. For this clone: Its target is unknown.

CDR3 length equals 17 residues. The germline CDR1 and CDR2 sequences are SEHNR and FQNEAQ (reference sequence). The V end was cut by 6 bases, the J end by 5 bases, with 23 bases between. The study's findings and limits: Later analysis placed DRB1 highest and HLA-C lowest in TCR association rates, which differed by HLA locus. Roughly uniform sequencing depth across donors was assumed, possibly incorrectly.

The rearrangement links TRBV7-9 to TRBJ2-1; D is perhaps TRBD1 (5 bases). This sequence was found in a male donor in good health and CMV-seronegative. Sequencing used PBMCs. The CDR3 loop reads CASRLTRGRVLNNEQFF. The CDR3 coding sequence is TGTGCCAGCAGACTGACAAGGGGAAGGGTTTTAAACAATGAGCAGTTCTTC. Complete variable domain (other parts from reference TRBV7-9 and TRBJ2-1): DTGVSQNPRHKITKRGQNVTFRCDPISEHNRLYWYRQTLGQGPEFLTYFQNEAQLEKSRLLSDRFSAERPKGSFSTLEIQRTEQGDSAMYLCASRLTRGRVLNNEQFFGPGTRLTVL.